The T cell receptor beta chain under discussion was sequenced for a study of CD8 T cells in Susac syndrome. Study results and limitations: None of the CD4+ T cell repertoires in Susac syndrome showed clonal expansion.

An amount of RNA that ranged from roughly 0.45 to 1 ug was reverse transcribed with random hexamers. TCRdb reprocessed the immunoSEQ multiplex PCR reads via MiXCR and lists one record per CDR3 protein. Of some 200,000 distinct CDR3 sequences in the sample, 90% to 96% were seen once. Sequencing of TCR beta was performed on blood CD8+ and CD4+ T cells. This CDR3 has 17 amino acids. Germline lookup yields CDR1 SGHTS and CDR2 YDEGEE. V lost 4 bases, J lost 0 bases, and 16 bases lay in between. Worth noting for this clonotype: The antigen remains unidentified.

The J gene is TRBJ1-4, the V gene TRBV5-8; D is unclear. The sample consisted of CD4+ T cells from PBMCs. The sequence was obtained from a human donor with Susac syndrome. CDR3 DNA sequence: TGTGCCAGCAGCCCTGAGGTGGGGAACCCAACTAATGAAAAACTGTTTTTT. Protein sequence: CASSPEVGNPTNEKLFF. Full variable domain (rest looked up from reference TRBV5-8 and TRBJ1-4): EAGVTQSPTHLIKTRGQQATLRCSPISGHTSVYWYQQALGLGLQFLLWYDEGEERNRGNFPPRFSGRQFPNYSSELNVNALELEDSALYLCASSPEVGNPTNEKLFFGSGTQLSVL.